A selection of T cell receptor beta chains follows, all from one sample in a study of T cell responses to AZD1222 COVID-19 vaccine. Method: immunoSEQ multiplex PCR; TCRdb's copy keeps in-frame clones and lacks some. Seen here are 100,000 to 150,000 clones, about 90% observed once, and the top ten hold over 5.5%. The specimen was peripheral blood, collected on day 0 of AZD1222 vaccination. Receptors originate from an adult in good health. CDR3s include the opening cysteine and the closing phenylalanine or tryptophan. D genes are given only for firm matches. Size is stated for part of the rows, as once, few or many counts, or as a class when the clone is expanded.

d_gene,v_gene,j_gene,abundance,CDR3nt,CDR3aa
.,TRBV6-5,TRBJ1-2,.,TGTGCCAGCAGTTACTCTCCAGCTATGTATGGCTACACCTTC,CASSYSPAMYGYTF
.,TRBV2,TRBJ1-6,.,TGTGCCAGCAGTGGTCCTGCTGCGGAAGATTCACCCCTCCACTTT,CASSGPAAEDSPLHF
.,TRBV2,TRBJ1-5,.,TGTGCCAGCAGTGTAGCTATAGGAGCTGGTCAGCCCCAGCATTTT,CASSVAIGAGQPQHF
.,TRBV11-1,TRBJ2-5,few,TGTGCCAGCAGCTTAGGGGTTGTCGGTCAAGAGACCCAGTACTTC,CASSLGVVGQETQYF
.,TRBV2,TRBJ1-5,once,TGTGCCAGCAGTAATAGCAATCAGCCCCAGCATTTT,CASSNSNQPQHF
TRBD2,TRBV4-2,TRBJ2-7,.,TGTGCCAGCAGCCAGTGGGGAGGCGCGGGGGAAACCTACGAGCAGTACTTC,CASSQWGGAGETYEQYF
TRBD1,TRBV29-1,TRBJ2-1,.,TGCAGCGTTGGCCATATAGGACAGGACATTGAGCAGTTCTTC,CSVGHIGQDIEQFF
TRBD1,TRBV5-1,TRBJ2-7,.,TGCGCCAGCAGCCCTACGGGACAGGTGACCTACGAGCAGTACTTC,CASSPTGQVTYEQYF
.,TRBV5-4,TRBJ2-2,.,TGTGCCAGCAGCTTGAGAGAGAAAAACACCGGGGAGCTGTTTTTT,CASSLREKNTGELFF
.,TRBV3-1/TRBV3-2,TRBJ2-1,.,TGTGCCAGCAGCCGAAGAGGACCCCGGGACTCCCCCCCCTACAATGAGCAGTTCTTC,CASSRRGPRDSPPYNEQFF
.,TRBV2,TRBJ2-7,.,TGTGCCAGCAGGGCCCTAGGGGGATCGGACGAGCAGTACTTC,CASRALGGSDEQYF
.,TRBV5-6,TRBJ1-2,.,TGTGCCAGCAGCTTCTCTCGGGGCTACACCTTC,CASSFSRGYTF
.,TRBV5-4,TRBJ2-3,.,TGTGCCAGCAGCGCACCTGGGGGAATCACAGATACGCAGTATTTT,CASSAPGGITDTQYF
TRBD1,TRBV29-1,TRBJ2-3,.,TGCAGCGTCGGGACAGCCTCTAACACAGATACGCAGTATTTT,CSVGTASNTDTQYF
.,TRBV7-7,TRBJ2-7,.,TGTGCCAGCAGTCCACAGGGAGACTCCTACGAGCAGTACTTC,CASSPQGDSYEQYF
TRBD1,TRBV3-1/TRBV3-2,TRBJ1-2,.,TGTGCCAGCAGCCGACAAACAGGGGCCCATGGCTACACCTTC,CASSRQTGAHGYTF
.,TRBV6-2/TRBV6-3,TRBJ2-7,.,TGTGCCAGCAGTAAGGACAGCTACGAGCAGTACTTC,CASSKDSYEQYF
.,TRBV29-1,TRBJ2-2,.,TGCAGCGTCACCTCCCAGTTGAACACCGGGGAGCTGTTTTTT,CSVTSQLNTGELFF
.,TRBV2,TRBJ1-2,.,TGTGCCACCAAGGGTGGGGCTAACTATGGCTACACCTTC,CATKGGANYGYTF
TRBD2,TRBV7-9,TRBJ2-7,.,TGTGCCAGCAGCTTAGGGACTAGCGGGAATATCGACGAGCAGTACTTC,CASSLGTSGNIDEQYF
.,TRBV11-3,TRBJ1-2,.,TGTGCCAGCAGCGGAGGGGGTGGCTACACCTTC,CASSGGGGYTF
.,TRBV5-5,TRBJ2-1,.,TGTGCCAGCAGCTTGATGGGCCGGGCAATGGATGAGCAGTTCTTC,CASSLMGRAMDEQFF
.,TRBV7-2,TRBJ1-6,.,TGTGCCAGCACCGCCGACTCGTATAATTCACCCCTCCACTTT,CASTADSYNSPLHF
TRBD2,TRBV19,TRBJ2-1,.,TGTGCCAGTAGTGGCTGGACTAGCGGGGGGGGTGAGCAGTTCTTC,CASSGWTSGGGEQFF
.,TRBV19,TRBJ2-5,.,TGTGCCAGTGAACAGGGAGTTGGAGAGACCCAGTACTTC,CASEQGVGETQYF
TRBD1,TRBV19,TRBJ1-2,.,TGTGCCAGTAGTATCCAGGGGGCATACGAATATGGCTACACCTTC,CASSIQGAYEYGYTF
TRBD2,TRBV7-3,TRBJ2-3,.,TGTGCCAGCAGCTTAACGAAGGGCCTGGGACTAGCGGGGGAGGTAGATACGCAGTATTTT,CASSLTKGLGLAGEVDTQYF
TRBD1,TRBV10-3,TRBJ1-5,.,TGTGCCATCAGTGAGACACAGGGGCTCCAGCATTTT,CAISETQGLQHF
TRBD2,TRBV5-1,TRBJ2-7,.,TGCGCCAGCAGCATCGGACTAGCGGTAACCTACGAGCAGTACTTC,CASSIGLAVTYEQYF
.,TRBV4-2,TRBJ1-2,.,TGTGCCAGCAGCCAAGACCCTACTGAACCCTATGGCTACACCTTC,CASSQDPTEPYGYTF
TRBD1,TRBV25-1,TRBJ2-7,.,TGTGCCAGCAGTGAATCATACAGGACAGGGTCCTACGAGCAGTACTTC,CASSESYRTGSYEQYF
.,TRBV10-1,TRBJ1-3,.,TGCGCCAGCAGTCCCAGGGCGGCGGGAAACACCATATATTTT,CASSPRAAGNTIYF
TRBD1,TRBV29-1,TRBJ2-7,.,TGCAGCGTCCTGGGACAGGTATCCTACGAGCAGTACTTC,CSVLGQVSYEQYF
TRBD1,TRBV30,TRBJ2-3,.,TGTGCCTGGAGTGTAAAGGGACAGGGGGCAGATACGCAGTATTTT,CAWSVKGQGADTQYF
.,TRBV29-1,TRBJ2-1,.,TGCAGCGTCCACGGGACTCCCGCGAGCAATGAGCAGTTCTTC,CSVHGTPASNEQFF
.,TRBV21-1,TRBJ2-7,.,TGTGCCAGCAGCAAATTGCGGGAGGTCGAGCAGTACTTC,CASSKLREVEQYF
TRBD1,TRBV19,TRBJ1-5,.,TGTGCCAGTAGTCGCCCGGGACAGGGAATTCAGCCCCAGCATTTT,CASSRPGQGIQPQHF
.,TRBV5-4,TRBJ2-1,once,TGTGCCAGCAGCTTGGGCGGCTTCTCCTACAATGAGCAGTTCTTC,CASSLGGFSYNEQFF
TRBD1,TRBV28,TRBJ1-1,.,TGTGCCAGCAGTCCGCCGGACAGGGGAGGCACTGAAGCTTTCTTT,CASSPPDRGGTEAFF
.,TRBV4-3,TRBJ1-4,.,TGCGCCAGCAGCCAAGGAATAGGCTGGGATGAAAAACTGTTTTTT,CASSQGIGWDEKLFF
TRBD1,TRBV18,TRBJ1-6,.,TGTGCCAGCTCACCGCGACAGGGTTCCTATAATTCACCCCTCCACTTT,CASSPRQGSYNSPLHF
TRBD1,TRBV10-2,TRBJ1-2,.,TGCGCCAGCACTCCGGGACAGGGGGCTGGAGGCTACACCTTC,CASTPGQGAGGYTF
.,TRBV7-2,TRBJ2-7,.,TGTGCCAGCAGCTTTTTTCGTACCAGCTGGGAGCAGTACTTC,CASSFFRTSWEQYF
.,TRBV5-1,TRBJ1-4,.,TGCGCCAGCAGCTTGGTCCAGGTCGCGCGGGGGGCGGAGGAAAAACTGTTTTTT,CASSLVQVARGAEEKLFF
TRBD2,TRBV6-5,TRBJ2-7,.,TGTGCCAGCACCTCTAGCGGGCCCCCAGAGCAGTACTTC,CASTSSGPPEQYF
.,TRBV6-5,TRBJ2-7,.,TGTGCCAGCAGGTCTAGGCCGACGGTCTCCTACGAGCAGTACTTC,CASRSRPTVSYEQYF
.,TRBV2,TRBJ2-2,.,TGTGCCGGTGACGCCGGTAGCGCCACGAACACCGGGGAGCTGTTTTTT,CAGDAGSATNTGELFF
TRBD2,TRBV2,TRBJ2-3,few,TGTGCCAGCCTAAGGACTAGCGCAGATACGCAGTATTTT,CASLRTSADTQYF
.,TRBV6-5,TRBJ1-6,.,TGTGCCAGCAGAGACATGGGAAATTCACCCCTCCACTTT,CASRDMGNSPLHF
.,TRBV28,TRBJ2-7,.,TGTGCCAGCCGGGACACCGACCCATACGAGCAGTACTTC,CASRDTDPYEQYF
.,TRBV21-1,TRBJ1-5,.,TGTGCCAGCAGCAACGAGGAGACTGGAAGCGGTCAGCCCCAGCATTTT,CASSNEETGSGQPQHF
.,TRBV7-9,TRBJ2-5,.,TGTGCCAGCAGCCCCCCATGGGACCAAGAGACCCAGTACTTC,CASSPPWDQETQYF
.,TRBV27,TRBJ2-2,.,TGTGCCAGCAGTTTTGGGTGGAGAAACACCGGGGAGCTGTTTTTT,CASSFGWRNTGELFF